This paragraph reports one T cell receptor (beta chain). Its antigen remains unknown. Trimming took 1 base from V and 5 from J; bases not matched to a gene: 11. From germline, CDR1 is SQVTM and CDR2 ANQGSEA. There are 17 residues in the CDR3. This sample is drawn from a study of T-cell memory formation after mild COVID-19. Study-level information: TCR clusters mostly belonged to single donors. Findings and limits, study-wide: Later expanders leaned CD4+, whereas clones that contracted between day 15 and 85 were balanced CD4/CD8. Memory from before infection featured some responding clones, which suggests cross-reactive memory joined.

TCRdb used MiXCR to reprocess the 5' RACE reads, holding one entry per CDR3 protein. The data contain more than 75,000 distinct CDR3 sequences, 25% of them singletons. Sequencing was done on a sample of PBMCs or a T cell subset sorted from them (not recorded which). This TCR was recovered from a man younger than 35 who had mild COVID-19 (a few samples of this study predate the infection). Cell type and time point are not known. The chain uses TRBV29-1 and TRBJ2-2, with 9 positions matching TRBD1. The CDR3 loop is CSVEGARGTGLTGELFF. Here the CDR3 DNA reads TGCAGCGTTGAAGGTGCACGCGGGACAGGGTTAACCGGGGAGCTGTTTTTT.